This T cell receptor beta chain was captured in a study of cytomegalovirus exposure and HLA in healthy donors. Study in general: An early release of data contained about 85 million unique TCRs, which came from HLA-typed donors.

PCR primers comprised 60 Vbeta and 13 Jbeta primers. TCRdb's table, derived via immunoSEQ multiplex PCR, lists solely in-frame clones and lacks some. Of roughly 120,000 clones in the sample, about 70% were seen once. The CDR3 runs 13 residues. Germline-derived CDR1 and CDR2 are GTSNPN and SVGIG (reference sequence). The germline V and J ends were trimmed by 4 bases and 1 base, with 10 bases remaining between them. This clone showed up just a few times. Whereas donors were nominally healthy upon sampling, unrecorded immune exposures were probable. Sequencing was carried out using PBMCs. The chain links TRBV30 to TRBJ1-1; D is unresolved. The sequence came from a man aged 25-45 years in good health and CMV-seropositive. CDR3 residues: CAWIGKANTEAFF. CDR3 nucleotide sequence: TGTGCCTGGATCGGGAAAGCGAACACTGAAGCTTTCTTT.